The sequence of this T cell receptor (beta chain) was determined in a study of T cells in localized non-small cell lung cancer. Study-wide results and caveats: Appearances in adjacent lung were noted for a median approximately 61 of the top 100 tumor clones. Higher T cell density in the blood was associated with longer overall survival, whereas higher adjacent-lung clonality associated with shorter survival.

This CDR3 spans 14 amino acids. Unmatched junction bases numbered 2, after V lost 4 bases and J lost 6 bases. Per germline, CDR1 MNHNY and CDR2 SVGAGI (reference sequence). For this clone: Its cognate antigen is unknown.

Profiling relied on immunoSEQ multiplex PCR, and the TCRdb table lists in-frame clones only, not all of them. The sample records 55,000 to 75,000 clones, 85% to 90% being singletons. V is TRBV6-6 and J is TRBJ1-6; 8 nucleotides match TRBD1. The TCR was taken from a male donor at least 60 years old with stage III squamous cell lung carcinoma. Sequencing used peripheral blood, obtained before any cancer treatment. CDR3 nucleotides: TGTGCCAGCAGTTGGGACAGGATTAATTCACCCCTCCACTTT. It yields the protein CASSWDRINSPLHF.